These 9 T cell receptor beta chains were all obtained from the same sample, sequenced in a study of control samples from healthy donors and cancer patients. Measured with immunoSEQ multiplex PCR; TCRdb has only the in-frame clones, and not every one. The sample carries fewer than 200,000 clones, around 90% recorded once. The sample comprised blood. The receptors were sampled from a man younger than 45 in good health.

The chain employs TRBV11-2 and TRBJ2-7, with D possibly matching TRBD1 (6 bases). The germline V gene encodes CDR1 SGHAT and CDR2 FQNNGV. This CDR3 has 15 amino acids. The ends were cut back, 0 bases at V and 5 bases at J, with 14 bases in the middle. The CDR3 protein is CASSLDRGNSNEQYF. CDR3 nucleotide sequence: TGTGCCAGCAGCTTAGACAGGGGAAATAGCAACGAGCAGTACTTC.

For this clone: A read error may produce the germline difference seen at one junction end. The chain links TRBV4-1 to TRBJ1-5; possibly TRBD1 for D (5 bases). The CDR3 is 16 amino acids. Per the germline V gene, CDR1 is MGHRA and CDR2 is YSYEKL. The CDR3 reads CASSEDGQGGNQPQHF. The CDR3 coding sequence is TGCGCCAGCAGCGAAGACGGGCAGGGTGGCAATCAGCCCCAGCATTTT.

CDR3 in amino acids: CASRLPGTEAFF. CDR3 sequence (DNA): TGTGCCAGCAGACTCCCGGGGACTGAAGCTTTCTTT. The rearrangement uses TRBV28 and TRBJ1-1; no clear D. The germline V gene has CDR1 MDHEN and CDR2 SYDVKM. Trimming took 6 bases from V and 5 from J, leaving 10 bases between them. The CDR3 loop spans 12 amino acids.

The rearrangement uses TRBV9 and TRBJ1-1; the D is unclear. CDR3 size: 16 residues. Germline V gene lookup returns CDR1 SGDLS and CDR2 YYNGEE. V was trimmed by 0 bases and J by 4 bases, leaving 16 bases between them. CDR3 nucleotides: TGTGCCAGCAGCGTAGGACTAGGTGGGGAAGGCACTGAAGCTTTCTTT. This gives the protein CASSVGLGGEGTEAFF.

Regarding this clone: Other DNA sequences in this sample translate to the same CDR3. The chain joins TRBV6-5 to TRBJ2-7; 11 positions match TRBD1. CDR1 is MNHEY, CDR2 SVGAGI, per germline. This CDR3 is 15 amino acids long. V lost 2 bases to trimming and J lost 1 base; unmatched junction nucleotides: 1. CDR3: CASSYRDRGSYEQYF. DNA for the CDR3: TGTGCCAGCAGTTACCGGGACAGGGGGTCCTACGAGCAGTACTTC.

V and J are TRBV24-1 and TRBJ2-3; D call uncertain. V lost 2 bases, J lost 1 base, and 3 bases lay in between. Per the germline V gene, CDR1 is KGHDR and CDR2 is SFDVKD. This CDR3 has 13 residues. CDR3 in amino acids: CATSDWGTDTQYF. For the CDR3, the DNA is TGTGCCACCAGTGATTGGGGCACAGATACGCAGTATTTT.

The rearrangement uses TRBV5-1 and TRBJ1-4, with a weak D call TRBD1 (6 bases). The germline V and J ends were trimmed by 4 bases and 8 bases, with 18 bases remaining between them. The length of the CDR3 is 15 residues. Germline loops: CDR1 SGHRS, CDR2 YFSETQ. CDR3 region: CASSPTPRTEEKLFF. CDR3 nucleotides: TGCGCCAGCAGCCCAACACCACGGACAGAAGAAAAACTGTTTTTT.

The rearrangement joins TRBV2 to TRBJ2-1; TRBD1 agrees at 8 bases. Trimming took 3 bases from V and 2 from J; bases not matched to a gene: 3. The CDR3 extends over 15 amino acids. Germline-derived CDR1 and CDR2 are SNHLY and FYNNEI. The CDR3 loop reads CASSDLGQAYNEQFF. CDR3 DNA sequence: TGTGCCAGCAGTGACTTGGGACAGGCCTACAATGAGCAGTTCTTC.

The chain recombines TRBV5-6 with TRBJ2-3; D is ambiguous. This CDR3 contains 13 residues. CDR1 SGHDT and CDR2 YYEEEE come from the germline V gene. V lost 5 bases and J 6 bases, leaving 13 bases between the germline ends. CDR3 DNA: TGTGCCAGCAGGACGGGTATTGGGGATACGCAGTATTTT. Protein sequence: CASRTGIGDTQYF.